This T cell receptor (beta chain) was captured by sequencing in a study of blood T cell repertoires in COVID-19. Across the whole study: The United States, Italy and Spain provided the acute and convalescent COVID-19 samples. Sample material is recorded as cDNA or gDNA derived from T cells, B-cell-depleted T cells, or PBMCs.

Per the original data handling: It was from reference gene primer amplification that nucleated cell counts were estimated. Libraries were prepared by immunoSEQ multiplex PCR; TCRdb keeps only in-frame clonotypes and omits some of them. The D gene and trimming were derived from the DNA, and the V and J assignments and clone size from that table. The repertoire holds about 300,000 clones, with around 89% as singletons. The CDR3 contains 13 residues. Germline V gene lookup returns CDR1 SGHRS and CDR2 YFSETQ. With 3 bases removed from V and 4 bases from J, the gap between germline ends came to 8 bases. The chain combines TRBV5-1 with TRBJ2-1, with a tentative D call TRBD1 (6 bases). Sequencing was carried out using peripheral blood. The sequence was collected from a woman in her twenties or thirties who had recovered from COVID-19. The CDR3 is CASSSDRYNEQFF. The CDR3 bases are TGCGCCAGCAGCTCCGACAGGTACAATGAGCAGTTCTTC. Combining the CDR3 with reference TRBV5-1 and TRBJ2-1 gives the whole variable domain KAGVTQTPRYLIKTRGQQVTLSCSPISGHRSVSWYQQTPGQGLQFLFEYFSETQRNKGNFPGRFSGRQFSNSRSEMNVSTLELGDSALYLCASSSDRYNEQFFGPGTRLTVL.